This TCR beta chain was identified during a study of control samples from healthy donors and cancer patients. This clone has just one count. TCRdb keeps only in-frame clones here, not all; method: immunoSEQ multiplex PCR. The sample yields 95,000 to 150,000 clones, 90% to 95% seen once. The sequenced material came from blood. The sequence was collected from a woman aged 18-30 years in good health.

CDR3 in DNA: TGCAGCGTTTGGGGACAGGACTACGAGCAGTACTTC. Translated, it gives CSVWGQDYEQYF. The chain links TRBV29-1 to TRBJ2-7; TRBD1 aligns across 8 bases. The CDR3 covers 12 residues. Germline-derived CDR1 and CDR2 are SQVTM and ANQGSEA. The trim removed 5 bases at V and 3 bases at J, leaving 3 bases unmatched.